The rows below give T cell receptor beta chains drawn from one sample of a study of Graves' ophthalmopathy and Graves' hyperthyroidism. MiXCR, run by TCRdb on the multiplex PCR reads, gives a single entry per CDR3 protein. This table has roughly 300,000 distinct CDR3 sequences, roughly a sixth appearing once. Sequences were obtained from peripheral blood. Source of these receptors: an adult man with Graves' ophthalmopathy. Both conserved end residues are part of each CDR3. Each record gives: V gene, J gene, clone size, D gene, CDR3 DNA, CDR3 protein. A D gene is named only where the DNA matches it firmly. Some rows have no size entry. The others give once, few or many, or a class for an expanded clone.

V gene: TRBV10-3
J gene: TRBJ2-7
clone size: many
D gene: TRBD2
CDR3 DNA: TGTGCCATCAGTGAGTCTGTAGGGCTAGCGGGAGTTTCCGAGCAGTACTTC
CDR3 protein: CAISESVGLAGVSEQYF

V gene: TRBV27
J gene: TRBJ1-3
clone size: many
D gene: -
CDR3 DNA: TGTGCCAGCAGTTTATTTGTTCACAGGGCAGGTGGAAACACCATATATTTT
CDR3 protein: CASSLFVHRAGGNTIYF

V gene: TRBV12-3/TRBV12-4
J gene: TRBJ1-1
clone size: many
D gene: -
CDR3 DNA: TGTGCCAGCAGTTTAATAAGGGAGAACACTGAAGCTTTCTTT
CDR3 protein: CASSLIRENTEAFF

V gene: TRBV6-5
J gene: TRBJ2-6
clone size: many
D gene: -
CDR3 DNA: TGTGCCAGCAGTTATCGGGGCGCTGGGGCCAACATCCAGACTTTC
CDR3 protein: CASSYRGAGANIQTF

V gene: TRBV6-1
J gene: TRBJ1-5
clone size: many
D gene: -
CDR3 DNA: TGTGCGAGTAGGGGGACGAATCAGCCCCAGCATTTT
CDR3 protein: CASRGTNQPQHF

V gene: TRBV28
J gene: TRBJ2-7
clone size: many
D gene: -
CDR3 DNA: TGTGCCAGCAGTTACGGACTCGCCTACGAGCAGTACTTC
CDR3 protein: CASSYGLAYEQYF

V gene: TRBV12-3/TRBV12-4
J gene: TRBJ2-7
clone size: many
D gene: -
CDR3 DNA: TGTGCCAGCAGCTGCAATAGCTGCCGAGACGAGCAGTACTTC
CDR3 protein: CASSCNSCRDEQYF

V gene: TRBV3-1
J gene: TRBJ2-6
clone size: many
D gene: TRBD1
CDR3 DNA: TGTGCCAGCAGCCAAGAAACAGGGGGCTCTGGGGCCAACGTCCTGACTTTC
CDR3 protein: CASSQETGGSGANVLTF

V gene: TRBV24-1
J gene: TRBJ1-2
clone size: many
D gene: -
CDR3 DNA: TGTGCCACCAGTGATTCGCGGAAGGATGGCTACACCTTC
CDR3 protein: CATSDSRKDGYTF

V gene: TRBV28
J gene: TRBJ2-2
clone size: -
D gene: -
CDR3 DNA: TGTGCCAGCACGCTCGGCCGGGCCGGGGAGCTGTTTTTT
CDR3 protein: CASTLGRAGELFF

V gene: TRBV27
J gene: TRBJ2-7
clone size: many
D gene: TRBD2
CDR3 DNA: TGTGCCAGCAGCGGGACTAGCGGGAACCTCTACGAGCAGTGCTTC
CDR3 protein: CASSGTSGNLYEQCF

V gene: TRBV28
J gene: TRBJ1-1
clone size: many
D gene: TRBD1
CDR3 DNA: TGTGCCAGCAGACTAGGGACAGAAGGACTTGGAGCTTTCTTT
CDR3 protein: CASRLGTEGLGAFF

V gene: TRBV12-3/TRBV12-4
J gene: TRBJ2-2
clone size: many
D gene: TRBD1
CDR3 DNA: TGTGCCAGCAGTTTGACAGGGGCCCAAAGGGGGGAGCTGTTTTTT
CDR3 protein: CASSLTGAQRGELFF

V gene: TRBV29-1
J gene: TRBJ2-7
clone size: many
D gene: -
CDR3 DNA: TGCAGCGTTGAACTAGCGCGGTCCTCCTCGCCCTACGAGCAGTACTTC
CDR3 protein: CSVELARSSSPYEQYF

V gene: TRBV30
J gene: TRBJ1-1
clone size: many
D gene: TRBD1
CDR3 DNA: TGTGCCTGGAGTAGACAGGGGGCTGAAGCTTTCTTT
CDR3 protein: CAWSRQGAEAFF

V gene: TRBV6-1
J gene: TRBJ2-7
clone size: many
D gene: -
CDR3 DNA: TGCGCCAGCAGCCCCGGGCCCACCTACGAGCAGTACTTC
CDR3 protein: CASSPGPTYEQYF

V gene: TRBV20-1
J gene: TRBJ2-7
clone size: -
D gene: -
CDR3 DNA: TGCAGTGCTAGCGACCAGGGGATCAGGGGCGAGCAGTCCTTC
CDR3 protein: CSASDQGIRGEQSF